The rows below give T cell receptor beta chains drawn from one sample of a study of blood T cell repertoires in COVID-19. Sequenced by immunoSEQ multiplex PCR; TCRdb stores in-frame clones only, minus some. In the table there are around 250,000 clones, roughly 86% of which are singletons. Sequencing was carried out using peripheral blood. The source is a middle-aged man with active or convalescent COVID-19. CDR3s leave out the opening cysteine and the closing phenylalanine or tryptophan. A D gene is named only where the DNA matches it firmly.

CDR3aa: ATWGGDTQY
v_gene: TRBV12-3/TRBV12-4
j_gene: TRBJ2-3
d_gene: TRBD2

CDR3aa: ASSSQGPGELF
v_gene: TRBV18
j_gene: TRBJ2-2
d_gene: -

CDR3aa: ASSPQGAGLGEQF
v_gene: TRBV7-3
j_gene: TRBJ2-1
d_gene: TRBD1

CDR3aa: ASSLSTGSSYEQY
v_gene: TRBV27
j_gene: TRBJ2-7
d_gene: -

CDR3aa: ASSGWEKETQY
v_gene: TRBV2
j_gene: TRBJ2-5
d_gene: -

CDR3aa: AWTKGLSNEKLF
v_gene: TRBV30
j_gene: TRBJ1-4
d_gene: -

CDR3aa: ASRPQRREVAVEQF
v_gene: TRBV11-3
j_gene: TRBJ2-1
d_gene: TRBD2

CDR3aa: SASPGTGPRTEAF
v_gene: TRBV20-1
j_gene: TRBJ1-1
d_gene: TRBD1

CDR3aa: ASGGMGFF
v_gene: TRBV2
j_gene: TRBJ1-4
d_gene: -

CDR3aa: ASSPSEPPYNEQF
v_gene: TRBV28
j_gene: TRBJ2-1
d_gene: -

CDR3aa: ASSMKGDTEAF
v_gene: TRBV19
j_gene: TRBJ1-1
d_gene: -

CDR3aa: AITTGHPEAF
v_gene: TRBV10-3
j_gene: TRBJ1-1
d_gene: -

CDR3aa: ASSYRGRSGANVLT
v_gene: TRBV27
j_gene: TRBJ2-6
d_gene: TRBD1

CDR3aa: ASSLTRPWDRGTGNEQY
v_gene: TRBV5-1
j_gene: TRBJ2-7
d_gene: TRBD1

CDR3aa: ASSVEAMNTEAF
v_gene: TRBV9
j_gene: TRBJ1-1
d_gene: -

CDR3aa: ASRPGRGQETQY
v_gene: TRBV2
j_gene: TRBJ2-5
d_gene: -

CDR3aa: ASSQEGGRVEQF
v_gene: TRBV4-1
j_gene: TRBJ2-1
d_gene: TRBD2

CDR3aa: ASTTAVGQGTTGELF
v_gene: TRBV5-1
j_gene: TRBJ2-2
d_gene: TRBD1

CDR3aa: ASLSAGTETMEQY
v_gene: TRBV27
j_gene: TRBJ2-7
d_gene: TRBD1

CDR3aa: ASSIYRAGNQPQH
v_gene: TRBV19
j_gene: TRBJ1-5
d_gene: -

CDR3aa: ASSPGQNVNGYT
v_gene: TRBV5-1
j_gene: TRBJ1-2
d_gene: TRBD1

CDR3aa: ASNHGRGDEQF
v_gene: TRBV2
j_gene: TRBJ2-1
d_gene: TRBD2

CDR3aa: ASSLGGPETQPQH
v_gene: TRBV5-1
j_gene: TRBJ1-5
d_gene: -

CDR3aa: SVGTVEETQY
v_gene: TRBV29-1
j_gene: TRBJ2-5
d_gene: TRBD1

CDR3aa: ASGLVTGEEQY
v_gene: TRBV12-5
j_gene: TRBJ2-7
d_gene: TRBD1

CDR3aa: ASSEGGGPNEKLF
v_gene: TRBV6-1
j_gene: TRBJ1-4
d_gene: -

CDR3aa: ASSHSGQGRTEAF
v_gene: TRBV4-1
j_gene: TRBJ1-1
d_gene: TRBD1

CDR3aa: ASRHHSADRCNQPQH
v_gene: TRBV12-2
j_gene: TRBJ1-5
d_gene: -

CDR3aa: ASSYSWASTDTQY
v_gene: TRBV6-5
j_gene: TRBJ2-3
d_gene: -

CDR3aa: ASPGTSGTDTQY
v_gene: TRBV2
j_gene: TRBJ2-3
d_gene: TRBD2

CDR3aa: ASSQTRGGVTDTQY
v_gene: TRBV7-9
j_gene: TRBJ2-3
d_gene: TRBD2

CDR3aa: ASSFDTANTGELF
v_gene: TRBV5-1
j_gene: TRBJ2-2
d_gene: -

CDR3aa: ASSLNGQWSEAF
v_gene: TRBV28
j_gene: TRBJ1-1
d_gene: -

CDR3aa: ASSPSGLAGGRIGELF
v_gene: TRBV7-6
j_gene: TRBJ2-2
d_gene: TRBD2

CDR3aa: ASSATTGEGQPQH
v_gene: TRBV9
j_gene: TRBJ1-5
d_gene: TRBD1

CDR3aa: ASRALAGPYNEQF
v_gene: TRBV28
j_gene: TRBJ2-1
d_gene: TRBD2

CDR3aa: ASSLQGGNTEAF
v_gene: TRBV7-9
j_gene: TRBJ1-1
d_gene: TRBD1

CDR3aa: SVEADYGYT
v_gene: TRBV29-1
j_gene: TRBJ1-2
d_gene: -

CDR3aa: ASSGGLAGVATQY
v_gene: TRBV7-3
j_gene: TRBJ2-5
d_gene: TRBD2

CDR3aa: ASSDHRTGAEAF
v_gene: TRBV25-1
j_gene: TRBJ1-1
d_gene: TRBD1

CDR3aa: ASSQRSKAGELF
v_gene: TRBV5-1
j_gene: TRBJ2-2
d_gene: -

CDR3aa: ASSQYDSRLDKLF
v_gene: TRBV7-2
j_gene: TRBJ1-4
d_gene: -

CDR3aa: AGNRNQETQY
v_gene: TRBV6-5
j_gene: TRBJ2-5
d_gene: -

CDR3aa: ASRQPGSSYEQY
v_gene: TRBV19
j_gene: TRBJ2-7
d_gene: -

CDR3aa: ATSRGTGDEKLF
v_gene: TRBV15
j_gene: TRBJ1-4
d_gene: TRBD1

CDR3aa: ASSPANSPLH
v_gene: TRBV18
j_gene: TRBJ1-6
d_gene: -

CDR3aa: ASFLGYGGTEAF
v_gene: TRBV28
j_gene: TRBJ1-1
d_gene: -

CDR3aa: SVAGDRGNGNTIY
v_gene: TRBV29-1
j_gene: TRBJ1-3
d_gene: TRBD1

CDR3aa: ASSLEAAWSDGYT
v_gene: TRBV6-5
j_gene: TRBJ1-2
d_gene: -

CDR3aa: ATSVGIEGQERPEQF
v_gene: TRBV24-1
j_gene: TRBJ2-1
d_gene: TRBD1